These T cell receptor beta chains were read from a single sample in a study of control samples from healthy donors and cancer patients. Measured with immunoSEQ multiplex PCR; TCRdb has only the in-frame clones, and not every one. The sample has 150,000 or so clones, roughly nine tenths seen once; the top ten hold about 0.73%. Sequencing was done on a sample of blood. The source of these receptors is a woman between 25 and 40 years old in good health. Both conserved end residues are part of each CDR3. The order of the fields is V gene, clone size, J gene, D gene, CDR3 DNA, CDR3 protein. D genes are given only for firm matches. Rows give clone size only sometimes, using once, few, many, or a class for an expanded clone.

V gene: TRBV11-2; clone size: .; J gene: TRBJ1-2; D gene: TRBD1; CDR3 DNA: TGTGCCAGCAGCTCAAGGACAGGAAATGGCTACACCTTC; CDR3 protein: CASSSRTGNGYTF
V gene: TRBV9; clone size: .; J gene: TRBJ2-1; D gene: .; CDR3 DNA: TGTGCCAGCAGCCCCCCCGGGACCGTCACCTACAATGAGCAGTTCTTC; CDR3 protein: CASSPPGTVTYNEQFF
V gene: TRBV11-1; clone size: .; J gene: TRBJ2-3; D gene: TRBD1; CDR3 DNA: TGTGCCAGCAGCTTTGGGACAGTCTTTACAGATACGCAGTATTTT; CDR3 protein: CASSFGTVFTDTQYF
V gene: TRBV7-9; clone size: .; J gene: TRBJ1-3; D gene: TRBD1; CDR3 DNA: TGTGCCAGCAGCTTAGCGCAGGGGGGCAAAAACACCATATATTTT; CDR3 protein: CASSLAQGGKNTIYF
V gene: TRBV5-5; clone size: .; J gene: TRBJ1-6; D gene: TRBD1; CDR3 DNA: TGTGCCAGCAGCTTGGGACAGGGGGCATGGTCACCCCTCCACTTT; CDR3 protein: CASSLGQGAWSPLHF
V gene: TRBV7-9; clone size: once; J gene: TRBJ2-5; D gene: TRBD1; CDR3 DNA: TGTGCCAGCCTCGAAACAGGGGGCCAAGAGACCCAGTACTTC; CDR3 protein: CASLETGGQETQYF
V gene: TRBV14; clone size: .; J gene: TRBJ2-7; D gene: .; CDR3 DNA: TGTGCCAGCAGCCAAGATCTGACGGTGTACTACGAGCAGTACTTC; CDR3 protein: CASSQDLTVYYEQYF
V gene: TRBV5-4; clone size: .; J gene: TRBJ2-1; D gene: .; CDR3 DNA: TGTGCCAGCAGCAGCCGGCAGCGCTCCTACAATGAGCAGTTCTTC; CDR3 protein: CASSSRQRSYNEQFF
V gene: TRBV6-5; clone size: .; J gene: TRBJ1-1; D gene: .; CDR3 DNA: TGTGCCACCCACCGGGGCAGTGAAGCTTTCTTT; CDR3 protein: CATHRGSEAFF
V gene: TRBV27; clone size: .; J gene: TRBJ1-5; D gene: .; CDR3 DNA: TGTGCCAGCAGTTTAGGGGGAAGGAATCAGCCCCAGCATTTT; CDR3 protein: CASSLGGRNQPQHF
V gene: TRBV30; clone size: .; J gene: TRBJ1-4; D gene: TRBD1; CDR3 DNA: TGTGCCTGGAGTACAGAGACAGGGATCAATGAAAAACTGTTTTTT; CDR3 protein: CAWSTETGINEKLFF
V gene: TRBV27; clone size: .; J gene: TRBJ2-1; D gene: .; CDR3 DNA: TGTGCCAGCAGTTTAAGGTGGGAGCCTTTCAATGAGCAGTTCTTC; CDR3 protein: CASSLRWEPFNEQFF
V gene: TRBV19; clone size: .; J gene: TRBJ1-4; D gene: .; CDR3 DNA: TGTGCCAGTAGTATGTTTGGGGCCACGAATGAAAAACTGTTTTTT; CDR3 protein: CASSMFGATNEKLFF
V gene: TRBV28; clone size: .; J gene: TRBJ2-7; D gene: TRBD1; CDR3 DNA: TGTGCCAGCGATCGTCGGACAGGGTCCCACGAGCAGTACTTC; CDR3 protein: CASDRRTGSHEQYF
V gene: TRBV28; clone size: .; J gene: TRBJ1-2; D gene: .; CDR3 DNA: TGTGCCAGCAGTTCCCTGGGAGGCTACACCTTC; CDR3 protein: CASSSLGGYTF
V gene: TRBV11-1; clone size: .; J gene: TRBJ1-1; D gene: .; CDR3 DNA: TGTGCCAGCAGCGCAAACAGGGCTCCTGAAGCTTTCTTT; CDR3 protein: CASSANRAPEAFF
V gene: TRBV6-2/TRBV6-3; clone size: .; J gene: TRBJ1-5; D gene: .; CDR3 DNA: TGTGCCAGCAGCTTGGACATGGCTAGCAATCAGCCCCAGCATTTT; CDR3 protein: CASSLDMASNQPQHF
V gene: TRBV30; clone size: .; J gene: TRBJ1-5; D gene: .; CDR3 DNA: TGTGCCTGGAGTGTCCAGGGGTCTAGCAATCAGCCCCAGCATTTT; CDR3 protein: CAWSVQGSSNQPQHF
V gene: TRBV5-4; clone size: .; J gene: TRBJ2-7; D gene: .; CDR3 DNA: TGTGCCAGCAGCTTGGCAGGCATGCCCGGCGAGCAGTACTTC; CDR3 protein: CASSLAGMPGEQYF
V gene: TRBV6-5; clone size: .; J gene: TRBJ1-5; D gene: TRBD1; CDR3 DNA: TGTGCCGTACAGGGGGCATCTCGCGTCAATCAGCCCCAGCATTTT; CDR3 protein: CAVQGASRVNQPQHF
V gene: TRBV4-2; clone size: .; J gene: TRBJ1-3; D gene: .; CDR3 DNA: TGTGCCAGCAGCCAAGAAAAGGGGTCTAGCGGGAGTTCGGGAAACACCATATATTTT; CDR3 protein: CASSQEKGSSGSSGNTIYF
V gene: TRBV5-1; clone size: .; J gene: TRBJ1-4; D gene: TRBD1; CDR3 DNA: TGCGCCAGCAGCAACGCCGGACAGGGGGCGGAGAAGGAAAAACTGTTTTTT; CDR3 protein: CASSNAGQGAEKEKLFF
V gene: TRBV3-1/TRBV3-2; clone size: .; J gene: TRBJ1-1; D gene: .; CDR3 DNA: TGTGCCAGCAGCCAAGATCCGATGAACACTGAAGCTTTCTTT; CDR3 protein: CASSQDPMNTEAFF
V gene: TRBV19; clone size: .; J gene: TRBJ1-5; D gene: .; CDR3 DNA: TGTGCCAGTAGTATTGGGGAGTTGAGCAATCAGCCCCAGCATTTT; CDR3 protein: CASSIGELSNQPQHF
V gene: TRBV3-1/TRBV3-2; clone size: .; J gene: TRBJ2-1; D gene: TRBD1; CDR3 DNA: TGTGCCAGCAAACAACCGCGGGACAGGGGACCCCAACGAAGAGGGCAGTTCTTC; CDR3 protein: CASKQPRDRGPQRRGQFF
V gene: TRBV18; clone size: .; J gene: TRBJ1-3; D gene: .; CDR3 DNA: TGTGCCAGCTCACCACAGGGGAACTCTGGAAACACCATATATTTT; CDR3 protein: CASSPQGNSGNTIYF
V gene: TRBV6-5; clone size: .; J gene: TRBJ2-1; D gene: TRBD2; CDR3 DNA: TGTGCCAGCAGTTCGGGAGGTCACTACAATGAGCAGTTCTTC; CDR3 protein: CASSSGGHYNEQFF
V gene: TRBV28; clone size: .; J gene: TRBJ2-7; D gene: .; CDR3 DNA: TGTGCCAGCAGTCCTTCCCCTGGACGGAGAGGAATCTCCTACGAGCAGTACTTC; CDR3 protein: CASSPSPGRRGISYEQYF